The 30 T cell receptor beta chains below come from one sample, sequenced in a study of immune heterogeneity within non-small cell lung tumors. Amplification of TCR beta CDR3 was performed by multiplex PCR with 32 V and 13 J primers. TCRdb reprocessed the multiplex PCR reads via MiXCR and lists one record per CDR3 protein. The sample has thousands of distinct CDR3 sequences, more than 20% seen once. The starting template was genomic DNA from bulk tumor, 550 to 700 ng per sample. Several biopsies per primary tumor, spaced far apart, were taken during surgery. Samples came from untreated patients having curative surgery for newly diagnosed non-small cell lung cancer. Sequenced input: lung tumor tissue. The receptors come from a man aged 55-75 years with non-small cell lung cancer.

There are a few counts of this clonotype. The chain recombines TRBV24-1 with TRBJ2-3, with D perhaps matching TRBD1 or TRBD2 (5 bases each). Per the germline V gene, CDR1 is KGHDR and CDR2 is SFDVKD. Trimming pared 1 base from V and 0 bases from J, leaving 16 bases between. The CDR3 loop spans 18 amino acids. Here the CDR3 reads CATSDLRGDVISTDTQYF. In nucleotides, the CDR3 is TGTGCCACCAGTGATTTACGGGGCGACGTTATTAGCACAGATACGCAGTATTTT.

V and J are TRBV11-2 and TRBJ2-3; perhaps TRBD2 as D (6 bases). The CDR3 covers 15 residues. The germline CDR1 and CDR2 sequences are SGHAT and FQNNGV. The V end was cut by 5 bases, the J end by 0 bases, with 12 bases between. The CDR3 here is CASSRDSLSTDTQYF. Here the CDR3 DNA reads TGTGCCAGCAGCCGGGACTCCCTCAGCACAGATACGCAGTATTTT.

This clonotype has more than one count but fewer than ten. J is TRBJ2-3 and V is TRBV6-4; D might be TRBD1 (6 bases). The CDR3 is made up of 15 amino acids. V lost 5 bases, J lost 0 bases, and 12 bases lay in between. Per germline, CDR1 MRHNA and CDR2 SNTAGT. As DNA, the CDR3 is TGTGCCAGCAGTCCCCAGGGGAGCAGCACAGATACGCAGTATTTT. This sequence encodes CASSPQGSSTDTQYF.

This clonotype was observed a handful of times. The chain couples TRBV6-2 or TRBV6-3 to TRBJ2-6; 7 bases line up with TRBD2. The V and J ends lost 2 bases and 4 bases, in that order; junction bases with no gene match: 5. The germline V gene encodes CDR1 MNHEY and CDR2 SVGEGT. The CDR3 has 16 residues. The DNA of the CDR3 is TGTGCCAGCAGTTACCGGGGGAGGGACGGGGCCAACGTCCTGACTTTC. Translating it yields CASSYRGRDGANVLTF.

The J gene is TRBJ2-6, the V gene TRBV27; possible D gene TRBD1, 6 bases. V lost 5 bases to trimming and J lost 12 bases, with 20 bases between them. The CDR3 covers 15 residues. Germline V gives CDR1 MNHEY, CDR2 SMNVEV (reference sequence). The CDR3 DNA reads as TGTGCCAGCAGTCTCGGACAGTGCCTGGGGGCCGTCCTGACTTTC. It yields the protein CASSLGQCLGAVLTF.

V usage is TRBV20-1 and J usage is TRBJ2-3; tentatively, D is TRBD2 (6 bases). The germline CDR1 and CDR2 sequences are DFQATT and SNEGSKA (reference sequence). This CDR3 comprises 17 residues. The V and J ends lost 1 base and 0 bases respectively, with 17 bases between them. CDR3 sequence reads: CSARAPLAGPSTDTQYF. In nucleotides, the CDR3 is TGCAGTGCTAGAGCTCCCTTGGCGGGACCGAGCACAGATACGCAGTATTTT.

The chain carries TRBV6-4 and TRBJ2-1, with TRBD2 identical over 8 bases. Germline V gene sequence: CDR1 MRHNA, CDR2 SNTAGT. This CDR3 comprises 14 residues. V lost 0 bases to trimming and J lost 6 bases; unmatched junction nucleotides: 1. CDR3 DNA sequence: TGTGCCAGCAGTGACTCCGGGACTAGCAATGAGCAGTTCTTC. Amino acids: CASSDSGTSNEQFF.

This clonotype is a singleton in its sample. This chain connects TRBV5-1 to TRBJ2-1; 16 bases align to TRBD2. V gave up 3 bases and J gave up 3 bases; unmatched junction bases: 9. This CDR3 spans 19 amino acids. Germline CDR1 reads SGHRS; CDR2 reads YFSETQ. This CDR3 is CASSSSGTSGRVSYNEQFF. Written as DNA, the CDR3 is TGCGCCAGCAGCTCCTCCGGGACTAGCGGGAGGGTCAGCTACAATGAGCAGTTCTTC.

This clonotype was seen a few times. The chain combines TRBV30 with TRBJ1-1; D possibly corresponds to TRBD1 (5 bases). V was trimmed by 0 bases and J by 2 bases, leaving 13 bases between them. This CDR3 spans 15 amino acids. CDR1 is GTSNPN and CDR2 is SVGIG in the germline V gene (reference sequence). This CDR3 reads CAWSVWGGDNTEAFF. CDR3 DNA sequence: TGTGCCTGGAGTGTTTGGGGGGGTGACAACACTGAAGCTTTCTTT.

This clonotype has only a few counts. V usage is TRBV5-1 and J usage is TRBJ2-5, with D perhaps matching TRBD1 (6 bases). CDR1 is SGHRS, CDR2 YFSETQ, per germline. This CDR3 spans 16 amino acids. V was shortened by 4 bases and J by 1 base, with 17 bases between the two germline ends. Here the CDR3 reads CASSGHVGAFQETQYF. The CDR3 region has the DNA TGCGCCAGCAGCGGACACGTGGGGGCATTCCAAGAGACCCAGTACTTC. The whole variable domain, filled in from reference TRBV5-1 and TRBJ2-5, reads KAGVTQTPRYLIKTRGQQVTLSCSPISGHRSVSWYQQTPGQGLQFLFEYFSETQRNKGNFPGRFSGRQFSNSRSEMNVSTLELGDSALYLCASSGHVGAFQETQYFGPGTRLLVL.

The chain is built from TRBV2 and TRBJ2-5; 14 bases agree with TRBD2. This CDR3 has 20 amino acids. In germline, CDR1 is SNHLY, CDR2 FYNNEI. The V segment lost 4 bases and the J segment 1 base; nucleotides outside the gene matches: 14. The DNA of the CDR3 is TGTGCCAGCAGTGGCCCACATGATTCCGGGACTAGCGGGAGCCAAGAGACCCAGTACTTC. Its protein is CASSGPHDSGTSGSQETQYF.

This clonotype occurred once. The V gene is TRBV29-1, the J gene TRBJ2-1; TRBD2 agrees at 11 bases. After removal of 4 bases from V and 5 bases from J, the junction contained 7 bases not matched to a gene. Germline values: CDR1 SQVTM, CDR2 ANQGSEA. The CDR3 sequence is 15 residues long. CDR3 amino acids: CSVGTSGSLDNEQFF. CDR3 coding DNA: TGCAGCGTTGGCACTAGCGGGAGTCTTGACAATGAGCAGTTCTTC.

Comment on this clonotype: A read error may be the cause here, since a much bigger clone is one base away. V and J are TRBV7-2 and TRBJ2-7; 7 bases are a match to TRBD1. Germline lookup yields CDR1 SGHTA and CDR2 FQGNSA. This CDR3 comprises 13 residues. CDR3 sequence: CVSSSGQTYEQYF. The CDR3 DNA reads TGTGTCAGCAGCTCGGGACAGACCTACGAGCAGTACTTC.

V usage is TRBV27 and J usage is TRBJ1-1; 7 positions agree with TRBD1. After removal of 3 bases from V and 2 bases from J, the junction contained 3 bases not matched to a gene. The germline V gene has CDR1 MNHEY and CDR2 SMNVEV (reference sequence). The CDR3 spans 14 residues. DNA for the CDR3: TGTGCCAGCAGTTTTCAGGGGGGAAACACTGAAGCTTTCTTT. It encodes CASSFQGGNTEAFF.

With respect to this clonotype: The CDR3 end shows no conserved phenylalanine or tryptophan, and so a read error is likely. CDR3 DNA sequence: TGTGCCAGCAGCAGGAGCGGGGTTTTGAACAATGAGCAGTTCTTA. This codes for CASSRSGVLNNEQFL. This chain links TRBV27 with TRBJ2-1; TRBD2 matches 7 bases. This CDR3 spans 15 amino acids. The germline gives CDR1 MNHEY, CDR2 SMNVEV (reference sequence). V trimming: 6 bases; J trimming: 5 bases; junction bases outside the gene matches: 10.

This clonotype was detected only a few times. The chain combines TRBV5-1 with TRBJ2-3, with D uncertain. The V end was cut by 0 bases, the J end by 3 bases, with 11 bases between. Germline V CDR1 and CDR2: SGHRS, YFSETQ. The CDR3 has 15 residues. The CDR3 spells CASSLEAARTDTQYF. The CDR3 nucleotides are TGCGCCAGCAGCTTGGAGGCAGCCAGAACAGATACGCAGTATTTT.

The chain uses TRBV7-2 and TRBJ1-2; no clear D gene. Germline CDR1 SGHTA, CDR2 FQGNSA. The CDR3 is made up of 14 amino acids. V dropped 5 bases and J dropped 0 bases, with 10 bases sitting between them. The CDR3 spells CASSQRSANYGYTF. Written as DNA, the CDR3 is TGTGCCAGCAGCCAGCGGTCAGCTAACTATGGCTACACCTTC.

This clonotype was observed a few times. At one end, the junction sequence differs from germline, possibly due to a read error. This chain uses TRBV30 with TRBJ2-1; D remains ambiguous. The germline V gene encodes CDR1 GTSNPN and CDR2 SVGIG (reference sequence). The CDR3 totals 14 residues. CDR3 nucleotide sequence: TGTGCCTGGAGTATTCCAGGTTTCTACAATGAGCGGTTCTTC. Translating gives CAWSIPGFYNERFF.

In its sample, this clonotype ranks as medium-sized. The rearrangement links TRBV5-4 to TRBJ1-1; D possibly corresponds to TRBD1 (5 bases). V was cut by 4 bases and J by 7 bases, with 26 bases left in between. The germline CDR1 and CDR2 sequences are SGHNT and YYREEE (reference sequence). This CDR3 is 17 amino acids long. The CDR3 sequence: CASSPGISGPNKIEAFF. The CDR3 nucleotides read TGTGCCAGCAGCCCGGGAATATCGGGACCCAATAAGATTGAAGCTTTCTTT.

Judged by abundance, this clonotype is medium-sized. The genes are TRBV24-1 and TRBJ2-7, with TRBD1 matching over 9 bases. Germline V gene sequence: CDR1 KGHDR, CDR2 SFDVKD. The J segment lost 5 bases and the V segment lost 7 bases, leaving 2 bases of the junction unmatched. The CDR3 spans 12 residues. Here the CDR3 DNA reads TGTGCCACCAGGGACAGGGGCCACGAGCAGTACTTC. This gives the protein CATRDRGHEQYF.

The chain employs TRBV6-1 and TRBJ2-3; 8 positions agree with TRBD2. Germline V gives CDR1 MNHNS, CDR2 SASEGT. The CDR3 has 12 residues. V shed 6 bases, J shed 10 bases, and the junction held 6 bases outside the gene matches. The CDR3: CASRGAGEAQYF. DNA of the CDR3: TGTGCCAGCAGGGGAGCGGGAGAAGCGCAGTATTTT.

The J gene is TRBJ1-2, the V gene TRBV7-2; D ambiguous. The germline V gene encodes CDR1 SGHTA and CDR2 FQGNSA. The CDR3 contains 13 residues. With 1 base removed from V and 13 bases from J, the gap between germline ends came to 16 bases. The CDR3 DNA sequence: TGTGCCAGCAGCTTAGAATCAGGCTATGGTTGCACCTTC. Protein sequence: CASSLESGYGCTF. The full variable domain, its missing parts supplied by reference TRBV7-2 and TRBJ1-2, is GAGVSQSPSNKVTEKGKDVELRCDPISGHTALYWYRQSLGQGLEFLIYFQGNSAPDKSGLPSDRFSAERTGGSVSTLTIQRTQQEDSAVYLCASSLESGYGCTFGSGTRLTVV.

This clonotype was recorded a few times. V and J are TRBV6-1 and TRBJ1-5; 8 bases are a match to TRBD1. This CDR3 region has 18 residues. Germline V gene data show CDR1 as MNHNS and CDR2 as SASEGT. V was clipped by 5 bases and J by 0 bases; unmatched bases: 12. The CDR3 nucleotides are TGTGCCAGCAGTTACCCCCTTACAGGGGGAAGTAGCAATCAGCCCCAGCATTTT. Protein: CASSYPLTGGSSNQPQHF.

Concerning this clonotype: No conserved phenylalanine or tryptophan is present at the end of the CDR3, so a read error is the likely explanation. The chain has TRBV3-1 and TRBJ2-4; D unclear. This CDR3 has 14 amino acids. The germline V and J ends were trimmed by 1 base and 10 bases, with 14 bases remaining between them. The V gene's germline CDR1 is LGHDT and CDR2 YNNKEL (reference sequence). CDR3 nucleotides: TGTGCCAGCAGCCAAGTAGGGAAGACCTCTATTCAGTACCTC. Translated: CASSQVGKTSIQYL.

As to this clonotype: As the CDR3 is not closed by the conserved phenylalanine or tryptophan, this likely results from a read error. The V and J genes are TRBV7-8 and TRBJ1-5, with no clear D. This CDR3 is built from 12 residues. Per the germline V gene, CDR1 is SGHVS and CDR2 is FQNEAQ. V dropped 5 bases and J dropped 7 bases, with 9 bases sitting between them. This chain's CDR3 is CASSNLGQPQHL. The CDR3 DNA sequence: TGTGCCAGCAGCAACTTAGGGCAGCCCCAGCATTTG.

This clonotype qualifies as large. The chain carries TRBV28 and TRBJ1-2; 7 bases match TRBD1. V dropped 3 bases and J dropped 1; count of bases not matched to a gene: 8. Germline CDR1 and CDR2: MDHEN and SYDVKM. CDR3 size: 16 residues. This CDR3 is CASSLGTAYFNYGYTF. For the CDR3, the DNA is TGTGCCAGCAGTTTGGGGACAGCCTATTTTAACTATGGCTACACCTTC.

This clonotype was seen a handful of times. The CDR3 sequence is CASSLQDYEQYF. In nucleotides, the CDR3 is TGTGCCAGCAGTCTCCAAGACTACGAGCAGTACTTC. This rearrangement joins TRBV28 to TRBJ2-7; no clear D. Germline V gene sequence: CDR1 MDHEN, CDR2 SYDVKM. The ends were cut back, 5 bases at V and 3 bases at J, with 8 bases in the middle. This CDR3 has 12 residues.

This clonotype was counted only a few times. CDR3 nucleotides: TGTGCCAGCAGCCGGACAGGGGTCAATCAGCCCCAGCATTTT. Translated, it gives CASSRTGVNQPQHF. This sequence joins TRBV12-3 or TRBV12-4 and TRBJ1-5; 9 nucleotides match TRBD1. V trimming: 6 bases; J trimming: 3 bases; junction bases outside the gene matches: 3. The CDR3 spans 14 residues.

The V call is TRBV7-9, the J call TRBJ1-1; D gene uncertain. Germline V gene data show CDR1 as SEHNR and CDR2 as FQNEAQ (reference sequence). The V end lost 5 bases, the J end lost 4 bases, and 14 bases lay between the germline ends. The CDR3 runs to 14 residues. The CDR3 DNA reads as TGTGCCAGCAGCCCCGGACGGGCGCTCACTGAAGCTTTCTTT. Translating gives CASSPGRALTEAFF.

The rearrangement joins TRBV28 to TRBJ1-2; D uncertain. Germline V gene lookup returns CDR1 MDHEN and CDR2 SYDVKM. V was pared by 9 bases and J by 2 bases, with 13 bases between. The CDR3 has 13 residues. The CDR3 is CASLQTANYGYTF. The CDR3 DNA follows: TGTGCCAGTTTACAGACGGCGAACTATGGCTACACCTTC.